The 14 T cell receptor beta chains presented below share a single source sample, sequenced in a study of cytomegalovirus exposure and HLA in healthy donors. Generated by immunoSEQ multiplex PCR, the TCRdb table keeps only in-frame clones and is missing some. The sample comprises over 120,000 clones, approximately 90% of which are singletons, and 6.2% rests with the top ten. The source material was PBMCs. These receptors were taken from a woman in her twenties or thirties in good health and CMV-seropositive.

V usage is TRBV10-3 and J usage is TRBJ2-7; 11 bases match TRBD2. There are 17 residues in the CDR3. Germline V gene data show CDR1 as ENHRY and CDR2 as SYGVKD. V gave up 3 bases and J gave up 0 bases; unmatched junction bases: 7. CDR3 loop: CAISELAGGPSSYEQYF. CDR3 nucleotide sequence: TGTGCCATCAGTGAATTAGCGGGAGGGCCAAGCTCCTACGAGCAGTACTTC.

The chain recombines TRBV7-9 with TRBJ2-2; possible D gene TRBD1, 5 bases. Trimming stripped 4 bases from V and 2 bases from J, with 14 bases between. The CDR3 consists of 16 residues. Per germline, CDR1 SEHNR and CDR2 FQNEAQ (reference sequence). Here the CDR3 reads CASSSRSQGNTGELFF. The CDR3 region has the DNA TGTGCCAGCAGCTCCCGCTCCCAGGGAAACACCGGGGAGCTGTTTTTT.

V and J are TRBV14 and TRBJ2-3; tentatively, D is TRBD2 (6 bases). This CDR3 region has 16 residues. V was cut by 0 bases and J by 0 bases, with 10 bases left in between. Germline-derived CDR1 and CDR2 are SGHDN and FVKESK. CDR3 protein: CASSQDPGTSTDTQYF. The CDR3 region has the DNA TGTGCCAGCAGCCAAGATCCGGGGACTAGCACAGATACGCAGTATTTT.

CDR3 region: CASSQVSYLGPSGANVLTF. CDR3 DNA: TGCGCCAGCAGCCAAGTTTCGTATTTGGGGCCTTCTGGGGCCAACGTCCTGACTTTC. This chain connects TRBV4-1 to TRBJ2-6, with a weak D call TRBD1 (5 bases). This CDR3 has 19 residues. Trimming stripped 1 base from V and 1 base from J, with 17 bases between. Per germline, CDR1 MGHRA and CDR2 YSYEKL.

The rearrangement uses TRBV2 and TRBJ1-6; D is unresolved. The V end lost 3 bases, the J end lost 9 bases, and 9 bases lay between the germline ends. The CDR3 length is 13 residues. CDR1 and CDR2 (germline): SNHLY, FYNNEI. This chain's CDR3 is CASSDPFSSPLHF. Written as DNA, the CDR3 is TGTGCCAGCAGTGACCCATTCAGTTCACCCCTCCACTTT. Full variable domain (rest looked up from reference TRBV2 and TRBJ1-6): EPEVTQTPSHQVTQMGQEVILRCVPISNHLYFYWYRQILGQKVEFLVSFYNNEISEKSEIFDDQFSVERPDGSNFTLKIRSTKLEDSAMYFCASSDPFSSPLHFGNGTRLTVT.

The CDR3 DNA sequence: TGTGCCAGTAGTATAGACACAGGGGGCAACTATGGCTACACCTTC. It is translated as CASSIDTGGNYGYTF. V gene TRBV19 combines with J gene TRBJ1-2; 9 nucleotides match TRBD1. The V and J ends lost 0 bases and 2 bases, in that order; junction bases with no gene match: 1. Germline CDR1 LNHDA, CDR2 SQIVND (reference sequence). The CDR3 has 15 residues.

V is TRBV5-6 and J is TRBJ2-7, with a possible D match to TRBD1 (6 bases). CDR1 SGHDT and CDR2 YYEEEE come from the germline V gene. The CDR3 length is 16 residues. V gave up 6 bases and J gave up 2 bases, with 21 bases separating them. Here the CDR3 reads CASNLLGAGATYEQYF. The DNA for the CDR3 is TGTGCCAGCAATTTGCTGGGGGCCGGGGCAACCTACGAGCAGTACTTC.

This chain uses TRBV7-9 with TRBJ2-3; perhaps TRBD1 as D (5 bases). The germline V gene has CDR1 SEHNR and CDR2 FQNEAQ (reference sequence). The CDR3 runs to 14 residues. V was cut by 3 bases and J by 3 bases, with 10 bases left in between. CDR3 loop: CASSLTELTDTQYF. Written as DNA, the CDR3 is TGTGCCAGCAGCTTGACAGAGTTGACAGATACGCAGTATTTT.

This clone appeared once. The DNA for the CDR3 is TGTGCCAGCAGTCTCCCTTTTTCCGGGACAGATACGCAGTATTTT. It specifies CASSLPFSGTDTQYF. This chain uses TRBV28 with TRBJ2-3; no clear D gene. The CDR3 has 15 residues. V lost 5 bases and J lost 3, with 15 bases in between. Germline lookup yields CDR1 MDHEN and CDR2 SYDVKM.

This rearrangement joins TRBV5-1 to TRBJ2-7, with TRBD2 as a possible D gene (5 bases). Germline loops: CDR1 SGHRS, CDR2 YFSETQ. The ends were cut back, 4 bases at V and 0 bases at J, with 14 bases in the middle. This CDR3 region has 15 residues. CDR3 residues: CASSPGLGISYEQYF. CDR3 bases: TGCGCCAGCAGCCCCGGACTCGGAATCTCCTACGAGCAGTACTTC.

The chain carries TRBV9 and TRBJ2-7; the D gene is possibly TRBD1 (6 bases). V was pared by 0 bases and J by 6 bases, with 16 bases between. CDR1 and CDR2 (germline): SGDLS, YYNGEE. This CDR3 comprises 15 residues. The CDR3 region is CASSVGDNLLGEQYF. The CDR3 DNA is TGTGCCAGCAGCGTAGGGGACAACTTATTGGGCGAGCAGTACTTC.

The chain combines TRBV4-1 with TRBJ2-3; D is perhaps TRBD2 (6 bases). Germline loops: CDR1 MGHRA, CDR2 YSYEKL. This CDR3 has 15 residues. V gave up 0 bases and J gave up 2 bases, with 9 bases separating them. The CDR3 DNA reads TGCGCCAGCAGCCAAGATCAGGGACTCACAGATACGCAGTATTTT. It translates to CASSQDQGLTDTQYF.

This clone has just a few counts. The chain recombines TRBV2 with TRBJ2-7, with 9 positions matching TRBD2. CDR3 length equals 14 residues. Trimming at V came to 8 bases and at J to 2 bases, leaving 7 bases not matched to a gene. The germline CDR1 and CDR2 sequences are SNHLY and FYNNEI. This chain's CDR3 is CASRPASGTYEQYF. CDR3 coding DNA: TGTGCCAGCCGTCCGGCTAGCGGGACCTACGAGCAGTACTTC. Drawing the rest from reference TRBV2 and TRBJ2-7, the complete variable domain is EPEVTQTPSHQVTQMGQEVILRCVPISNHLYFYWYRQILGQKVEFLVSFYNNEISEKSEIFDDQFSVERPDGSNFTLKIRSTKLEDSAMYFCASRPASGTYEQYFGPGTRLTVT.

CDR3 sequence (DNA): TGCGCCAGCAGCCGGGGACAGGGCCAAGAGACCCAGTACTTC. Protein product: CASSRGQGQETQYF. The chain combines TRBV5-1 with TRBJ2-5, with 9 bases fitting TRBD1. CDR3 length: 14 residues. V shed 4 bases, J shed 1 base, and the junction held 2 bases outside the gene matches. The germline V gene has CDR1 SGHRS and CDR2 YFSETQ.